These 29 T cell receptor beta chains were sequenced from one sample in a study of cytomegalovirus exposure and HLA in healthy donors. Vbeta (60) and Jbeta (13) primers were used in the PCR. Some clones are missing from TCRdb's copy, which holds only in-frame ones; the method was immunoSEQ multiplex PCR. The data hold about 100,000 clones, with roughly 77% observed a single time. The sample was PBMCs. The receptor set was obtained from a woman between 45 and 65 years old in good health and CMV-seropositive.

The chain employs TRBV5-4 and TRBJ2-3, with a tentative D call TRBD2 (6 bases). This CDR3 is 13 amino acids long. Germline V lookup: CDR1 SGHNT, CDR2 YYREEE (reference sequence). V was shortened by 3 bases and J by 5 bases, with 10 bases between the two germline ends. The CDR3 is CASSWTGGDTQYF. The CDR3, as DNA: TGTGCCAGCAGCTGGACCGGGGGAGATACGCAGTATTTT.

The chain carries TRBV7-9 and TRBJ1-1; D might be TRBD1 (5 bases). CDR1 SEHNR and CDR2 FQNEAQ come from the germline V gene (reference sequence). There are 14 residues in the CDR3. V was pared by 1 base and J by 1 base, with 7 bases between. The CDR3 DNA reads as TGTGCCAGCAGCTTAGGACAGACGAACACTGAAGCTTTCTTT. Protein: CASSLGQTNTEAFF. Full variable domain (rest looked up from reference TRBV7-9 and TRBJ1-1): DTGVSQNPRHKITKRGQNVTFRCDPISEHNRLYWYRQTLGQGPEFLTYFQNEAQLEKSRLLSDRFSAERPKGSFSTLEIQRTEQGDSAMYLCASSLGQTNTEAFFGQGTRLTVV.

The chain recombines TRBV18 with TRBJ2-1; no definite D call. The CDR3 consists of 14 residues. CDR1 is KGHSH, CDR2 LQKENI, per germline. The V and J ends lost 1 base and 0 bases respectively, with 4 bases between them. The chain's CDR3 is CASSPLSSYNEQFF. CDR3 DNA sequence: TGTGCCAGCTCACCACTGAGCTCCTACAATGAGCAGTTCTTC. The complete variable domain, with remaining parts taken from reference TRBV18 and TRBJ2-1, reads NAGVMQNPRHLVRRRGQEARLRCSPMKGHSHVYWYRQLPEEGLKFMVYLQKENIIDESGMPKERFSAEFPKEGPSILRIQQVVRGDSAAYFCASSPLSSYNEQFFGPGTRLTVL.

This clone was seen a single time. The rearrangement joins TRBV18 to TRBJ2-5; D ambiguous. This CDR3 comprises 14 residues. Deletions cut 3 bases from V and 1 base from J, with 9 bases between. Germline V gene sequence: CDR1 KGHSH, CDR2 LQKENI. CDR3 in amino acids: CASSPPLLQETQYF. CDR3 coding DNA: TGTGCCAGCTCACCCCCCCTCCTCCAAGAGACCCAGTACTTC. The entire variable domain, with the rest obtained from reference TRBV18 and TRBJ2-5, is as follows: NAGVMQNPRHLVRRRGQEARLRCSPMKGHSHVYWYRQLPEEGLKFMVYLQKENIIDESGMPKERFSAEFPKEGPSILRIQQVVRGDSAAYFCASSPPLLQETQYFGPGTRLLVL.

As regards this clone: This sample includes further DNA sequences coding for the same CDR3. The DNA of the CDR3 is TGTGCCAGCAGTTTGGCAGGGCGGAACACTGAAGCTTTCTTT. Its translation: CASSLAGRNTEAFF. The rearrangement uses TRBV27 and TRBJ1-1, with a weak D call TRBD1 (5 bases). This CDR3 has 14 amino acids. Per germline, CDR1 MNHEY and CDR2 SMNVEV (reference sequence). V lost 3 bases and J 1 base, leaving 9 bases between the germline ends.

The chain employs TRBV30 and TRBJ1-1; no clear D. Germline values: CDR1 GTSNPN, CDR2 SVGIG (reference sequence). CDR3 length: 15 residues. The V end lost 6 bases, the J end lost 1 base, and 18 bases lay between the germline ends. The DNA for the CDR3 is TGTGCCTGTGATAGGGTTCGTGAGGGGAACACTGAAGCTTTCTTT. This gives the protein CACDRVREGNTEAFF.

The J gene is TRBJ2-7, the V gene TRBV5-3; 8 bases are a match to TRBD2. TRBV5-3 has ORF status, its function being uncertain. This CDR3 comprises 13 residues. With 7 bases clipped from V and 2 bases from J, the junction kept 5 bases outside the gene matches. The DNA for the CDR3 is TGTGCCAGATTAGCGGGGTCGACCTACGAGCAGTACTTC. This gives the protein CARLAGSTYEQYF.

This clone has only one observation. The chain links TRBV9 to TRBJ2-3; 9 nucleotides align to TRBD1. The V segment lost 3 bases and the J segment 3 bases; nucleotides outside the gene matches: 8. CDR1 SGDLS and CDR2 YYNGEE come from the germline V gene. The CDR3 covers 16 residues. The CDR3 nucleotides read TGTGCCAGCAGCGCCGACAGGGGGGAAGGGACAGATACGCAGTATTTT. Encoded protein: CASSADRGEGTDTQYF.

The V call is TRBV29-1, the J call TRBJ2-3; TRBD1 aligns across 8 bases. The CDR3 consists of 15 residues. The junction had 10 bases not matched to a gene; V was cut back by 4 bases and J by 4 bases. The V gene's germline CDR1 is SQVTM and CDR2 ANQGSEA. CDR3 sequence reads: CSVGRGQEDPDTQYF. For the CDR3, the DNA is TGCAGCGTTGGTCGGGGACAGGAGGATCCAGATACGCAGTATTTT.

The V gene is TRBV6-5, the J gene TRBJ2-1, with 7 bases fitting TRBD2. J gave up 5 bases and V 6 bases, and 10 bases lay outside the gene matches. Germline V gives CDR1 MNHEY, CDR2 SVGAGI. This CDR3 is 15 amino acids long. The CDR3 bases are TGTGCCAGCAGGCGGGGAGGGAATAAAAACAATGAGCAGTTCTTC. Protein product: CASRRGGNKNNEQFF.

This chain uses TRBV6-5 with TRBJ2-7; 12 bases are a match to TRBD2. The germline V gene encodes CDR1 MNHEY and CDR2 SVGAGI. The V segment lost 7 bases and the J segment 7 bases; nucleotides outside the gene matches: 5. This CDR3 comprises 13 residues. CDR3 in amino acids: CASTTSGSGEQYF. The DNA of the CDR3 is TGTGCCAGCACGACTAGCGGGAGTGGGGAGCAGTACTTC.

The chain is built from TRBV11-2 and TRBJ2-7, with TRBD1 identical over 9 bases. Unmatched junction bases numbered 4, after V lost 1 base and J lost 6 bases. The CDR3 is 14 amino acids. Germline CDR1 is SGHAT and CDR2 is FQNNGV. The chain's CDR3 is CASSLGTGDGEQYF. The CDR3 DNA is TGTGCCAGCAGCTTAGGGACAGGGGATGGCGAGCAGTACTTC. Supplemented by reference TRBV11-2 and TRBJ2-7, the full variable domain reads EAGVAQSPRYKIIEKRQSVAFWCNPISGHATLYWYQQILGQGPKLLIQFQNNGVVDDSQLPKDRFSAERLKGVDSTLKIQPAKLEDSAVYLCASSLGTGDGEQYFGPGTRLTVT.

V gene TRBV6-6 combines with J gene TRBJ2-1, with D maybe TRBD2 (6 bases). Between the trimmed V and J ends, which lost 1 base and 8 bases, there was a span of 12 bases. Germline CDR1 reads MNHNY; CDR2 reads SVGAGI (reference sequence). CDR3 length: 14 residues. CDR3 in DNA: TGTGCCAGCAGTTACTGGCGGGGAGACTATGAGCAGTTCTTC. It codes for CASSYWRGDYEQFF.

This rearrangement joins TRBV20-1 to TRBJ1-3; no clear D gene. Germline loops: CDR1 DFQATT, CDR2 SNEGSKA (reference sequence). CDR3 size: 11 residues. The ends were cut back, 1 base at V and 7 bases at J, with 5 bases in the middle. The CDR3 here is CSARGENTIYF. For the CDR3, the DNA is TGCAGTGCTAGAGGGGAGAACACCATATATTTT.

V usage is TRBV4-1 and J usage is TRBJ1-4, with TRBD1 as a possible D gene (5 bases). Germline V CDR1 and CDR2: MGHRA, YSYEKL. The CDR3 covers 15 residues. V lost 3 bases and J lost 2, with 10 bases in between. This CDR3 is CASSHVGATNEKLFF. The CDR3 nucleotides read TGCGCCAGCAGCCATGTAGGGGCGACTAATGAAAAACTGTTTTTT.

This clone was picked up one time. The CDR3 reads CATSREGGAGAWDTQYF. In DNA, the CDR3 is TGTGCCACCAGCAGAGAGGGAGGAGCGGGGGCCTGGGATACGCAGTATTTT. The chain carries TRBV15 and TRBJ2-3; 8 positions agree with TRBD2. The ends lost 0 bases at V and 6 bases at J; junction bases unmatched: 11. Germline V CDR1 and CDR2: LNHNV, YYDKDF (reference sequence). CDR3 length: 17 residues. Using reference TRBV15 and TRBJ2-3 for the parts outside the CDR3, the full variable domain is DAMVIQNPRYQVTQFGKPVTLSCSQTLNHNVMYWYQQKSSQAPKLLFHYYDKDFNNEADTPDNFQSRRPNTSFCFLDIRSPGLGDTAMYLCATSREGGAGAWDTQYFGPGTRLTVL.

This clone has just a few counts. J is TRBJ1-2 and V is TRBV2; TRBD1 agrees at 8 bases. The V segment lost 4 bases and the J segment 4 bases; nucleotides outside the gene matches: 8. Per the germline V gene, CDR1 is SNHLY and CDR2 is FYNNEI. The CDR3 loop spans 15 amino acids. CDR3 loop: CASSVAPQGGYGYTF. DNA of the CDR3: TGTGCCAGCAGTGTGGCACCACAGGGGGGCTATGGCTACACCTTC.

This clone has just one count. The chain employs TRBV9 and TRBJ2-7; D is possibly TRBD2 (6 bases). Germline values: CDR1 SGDLS, CDR2 YYNGEE. The CDR3 loop spans 15 amino acids. The V end lost 4 bases, the J end lost 2 bases, and 16 bases lay between the germline ends. The DNA for the CDR3 is TGTGCCAGCAGCTTTGGAGGGGAGATCACCTACGAGCAGTACTTC. Amino acids: CASSFGGEITYEQYF.

The V gene is TRBV5-1, the J gene TRBJ2-7, with D hard to call. The CDR3 has 11 amino acids. The V and J ends lost 9 bases and 0 bases respectively, with 7 bases between them. Germline-derived CDR1 and CDR2 are SGHRS and YFSETQ. The CDR3 DNA sequence: TGCGCCACCCCGAGCTCCTACGAGCAGTACTTC. Protein: CATPSSYEQYF.

This clone was observed once. This rearrangement joins TRBV6-6 to TRBJ2-1; 10 bases are shared with TRBD1. Unmatched junction bases numbered 11, after V lost 7 bases and J lost 5 bases. There are 16 residues in the CDR3. Germline CDR1 and CDR2: MNHNY and SVGAGI (reference sequence). The CDR3 region has the DNA TGTGCCAGCACTAAAATCGGACAGGGGGGGAACAATGAGCAGTTCTTC. It specifies CASTKIGQGGNNEQFF.

J is TRBJ2-7 and V is TRBV19, with 10 nucleotides matching TRBD2. With V trimmed by 5 bases and J by 2 bases, 21 bases remained unmatched. The CDR3 runs to 20 residues. Germline V gene data show CDR1 as LNHDA and CDR2 as SQIVND (reference sequence). CDR3 nucleotide sequence: TGTGCCAGTAGTCCCGCGGTTGGCCAGCGGGGGGGGACCCCCCCCTACGAGCAGTACTTC. Encoded protein: CASSPAVGQRGGTPPYEQYF.

This chain uses TRBV7-6 with TRBJ1-1; TRBD1 might be the D (5 bases). CDR1 is SGHVS and CDR2 is FNYEAQ in the germline V gene. The CDR3 runs to 17 residues. Trimming took off 2 bases at V and 1 base at J, with 17 bases between the two ends. The CDR3 region has the DNA TGTGCCAGCAGCTTATACGGGGGAGGGCCCCCGAACACTGAAGCTTTCTTT. It codes for CASSLYGGGPPNTEAFF.

J is TRBJ2-1 and V is TRBV5-1; 8 bases are a match to TRBD1. V gave up 5 bases and J gave up 7 bases; unmatched junction bases: 8. The V gene's germline CDR1 is SGHRS and CDR2 YFSETQ. CDR3 size: 14 residues. The CDR3 loop reads CASRVGTGGNEQFF. The CDR3 DNA follows: TGCGCCAGCAGGGTTGGGACAGGAGGGAATGAGCAGTTCTTC.

V is TRBV7-9 and J is TRBJ1-2, with a weak D call TRBD1 (5 bases). This CDR3 region has 14 residues. Deletions cut 5 bases from V and 4 bases from J, with 14 bases between. The V gene's germline CDR1 is SEHNR and CDR2 FQNEAQ (reference sequence). The CDR3 DNA sequence: TGTGCCAGCAGCCCCGACAGCTTAACCTATGGCTACACCTTC. Amino acids: CASSPDSLTYGYTF.

This clone was found once. This chain uses TRBV18 with TRBJ2-7; 10 bases agree with TRBD2. This CDR3 has 16 amino acids. The V gene's germline CDR1 is KGHSH and CDR2 LQKENI. Germline trimming cut 6 bases from V and 1 base from J; bases unmatched to any gene: 9. The CDR3 nucleotides read TGTGCCAGCTCTTTCGGACTAGCGGAGGGATCCTACGAGCAGTACTTC. Protein: CASSFGLAEGSYEQYF. Looking up the rest from reference TRBV18 and TRBJ2-7 gives the full variable domain: NAGVMQNPRHLVRRRGQEARLRCSPMKGHSHVYWYRQLPEEGLKFMVYLQKENIIDESGMPKERFSAEFPKEGPSILRIQQVVRGDSAAYFCASSFGLAEGSYEQYFGPGTRLTVT.

V gene TRBV5-1 combines with J gene TRBJ2-1; D might be TRBD1 (5 bases). V lost 4 bases to trimming and J lost 4 bases, with 15 bases between them. Germline loops: CDR1 SGHRS, CDR2 YFSETQ. The CDR3 consists of 15 residues. DNA of the CDR3: TGCGCCAGCAGCCTACAGACAGAATCATACAATGAGCAGTTCTTC. It encodes CASSLQTESYNEQFF.

The V gene is TRBV4-1, the J gene TRBJ2-1; 9 nucleotides match TRBD1. The CDR3 is 15 residues long. Unmatched junction bases numbered 8, after V lost 5 bases and J lost 6 bases. The V gene's germline CDR1 is MGHRA and CDR2 YSYEKL. CDR3 residues: CASSVGQGPGNEQFF. The CDR3, as DNA: TGCGCCAGCAGCGTCGGACAGGGGCCGGGCAATGAGCAGTTCTTC.

V gene TRBV5-1 combines with J gene TRBJ2-5; 11 bases line up with TRBD2. The trim removed 6 bases at V and 2 bases at J, leaving 3 bases unmatched. CDR3 length equals 14 residues. Germline V gene sequence: CDR1 SGHRS, CDR2 YFSETQ. This chain's CDR3 is CASMTSGVQETQYF. The CDR3 coding sequence is TGCGCCAGCATGACTAGCGGGGTACAAGAGACCCAGTACTTC.

This chain connects TRBV4-2 to TRBJ2-4; a weak D match, TRBD2 (5 bases). V was pared by 0 bases and J by 8 bases, with 14 bases between. The CDR3 covers 15 residues. The germline gives CDR1 LGHNA, CDR2 YNFKEQ. CDR3 amino acids: CASSQDVRARDIQYF. CDR3 sequence (DNA): TGTGCCAGCAGCCAAGATGTAAGGGCGAGGGACATTCAGTACTTC.